The T cell receptor (beta chain) described here comes from a study of tumor-infiltrating lymphocytes in primary liver carcinoma. Across the whole study: Enrolled patients were male and female, aged 30 to 69 years.

The input was approximately 0.45 ug total RNA; TCR beta cDNA was made from it with a constant-region primer. Modified slightly, ARM-PCR produced TCR beta libraries over three nested multiplex PCR rounds. The opening two PCR rounds, around 10 cycles each, paired TRBV1-TRBV30 forward primers with a C-beta reverse primer. TCRdb recomputed calls from the multiplex PCR reads with MiXCR, one row per CDR3 protein. The repertoire holds some 40,000 distinct CDR3 sequences, with roughly 74% as singletons. This clonotype turned up a few times. What it binds is unknown. This CDR3 region has 15 residues. The germline gives CDR1 SGHAT, CDR2 FQNNGV. General study results and limits: Blood fell significantly below tumors in its top-250-clone fraction (p = 0.039). Tumor region pairs showed greater overlap than either tumor-adjacent or tumor-blood pairs did.

Unsorted bulk tissue of roughly 19-30 mg yielded co-extracted RNA and DNA. With chronic HBV infection, the patients were also treatment-naive. The chain has TRBV11-2 and TRBJ1-1; D is ambiguous. Sequences were obtained from tumor-adjacent normal liver tissue. This sequence was found in a man aged 35-49 years with primary liver carcinoma and hepatitis B virus infection. This CDR3 is CASGLSFGDTTEAFF. The CDR3 nucleotides are TGTGCTAGCGGCTTATCTTTCGGAGATACAACTGAAGCTTTCTTT.